This paragraph covers one T cell receptor (beta chain) sequence. Which antigen it targets is not known. No much larger clonotype is one base removed from it; base qualities were not supplied. This sample was included in a study of OX40 agonist ivuxolimab in advanced cancers. In the study overall: Ivuxolimab was a fully human IgG2 agonistic monoclonal antibody targeting the costimulatory receptor OX40 (CD134). Prior anti-PD-1, anti-PD-L1 or anti-CTLA-4 therapy was permitted, and approximately 40% of dose-escalation patients had received checkpoint inhibitors. Intravenous ivuxolimab was administered to patients every 2 weeks at six dose levels: 0.01, 0.1, 0.3, 1.5, 3 and 10 mg/kg. Three dose-escalation patients achieved partial responses, one with hepatocellular carcinoma and two with cutaneous melanoma. The point of sequencing TCRbeta in the periphery was to test whether ivuxolimab changed TCR sequence diversity and drove clonal T-cell expansion. The monotherapy dose-escalation portion (N ≈ 56 patients) of the phase I ivuxolimab trial is reported in the paper. Of the approximately 54 patients in dose escalation, about 20 had hepatocellular carcinoma, some 15 had melanoma, 9 had renal cell carcinoma and 9 had head and neck cancer. In the dose-escalation cohort, more than 75% of patients were male, and the mean age was around 60 years, with a range of roughly 20 to 79.

Overall study results and their limits: After ivuxolimab, more expanded clones were found on average in CD8+ T cells than in CD4+ T cells. Low levels of normalized T-cell clonal expansion were also shown by some nonresponding patients. Antigen specificity was not determined for the clonally expanded peripheral T cells. Clonal expansion of both CD4+ and CD8+ blood T cells was observed from baseline to week 6 at doses 0.1 to 3.0 mg/kg. In the 0.1-3.0 mg/kg groups, partial responders had among the lowest normalized peripheral clonal expansion, particularly in CD8+ T cells.

The trial excluded patients who had a history of autoimmune disease or were on systemic immunosuppression. Peripheral blood for TCR sequencing was collected from all dose cohorts at baseline, on cycle 4 day 1, and on cycle 7 day 1. Samples were obtained from an open-label, multicenter, first-in-human phase I dose-escalation trial of ivuxolimab. The trial enrolled adults with locally advanced or metastatic head and neck squamous cell, hepatocellular, melanoma or renal cell carcinoma. CD4+ and CD8+ T cells were sorted separately from peripheral blood before TCR sequencing. The germline V gene specifies MDHEN as CDR1 and SYDVKM as CDR2. Cut back by 6 bases and 5 bases, the V and J ends lie 16 bases apart. Counted from cysteine to phenylalanine, this CDR3 has 14 amino acids. Only the CDR3 DNA is retained, 42 bases long and in frame from the first base. To sequence the TCRbeta CDR3 region, genomic DNA was isolated from the sorted cells. The immunoSEQ Assay was used for sequencing of TCRbeta CDR3 regions. Imported from immuneACCESS, the table was reduced by TCRdb to in-frame sequences with V and J called. These copies leave out some clones; in studies compared against another copy, an unresolved V gene accounts for under half, and the cause of the remainder is not known. This sample comprises roughly 55,000 clones, 80% of them detected only once. Roughly 4% of the sample is in the top ten clones.

This chain joins TRBV28 to TRBJ1-1; the D gene lacks a confident call. The receptor's source is an adult with an advanced solid tumor such as melanoma, head and neck, liver or kidney cancer. Source: CD4+ or CD8+ T cells sorted from blood, taken in a trial of the OX40 agonist ivuxolimab. The nucleotides are TGTGCCAGCAGGCCCGCCGGCCCCGCGACTGAAGCTTTCTTT. The encoded protein is CASRPAGPATEAFF. Outside the CDR3, residues come from the reference TRBV28 and TRBJ1-1 proteins, so the full variable domain is: DVKVTQSSRYLVKRTGEKVFLECVQDMDHENMFWYRQDPGLGLRLIYFSYDVKMKEKGDIPEGYSVSREKKERFSLILESASTNQTSMYLCASRPAGPATEAFFGQGTRLTVV.